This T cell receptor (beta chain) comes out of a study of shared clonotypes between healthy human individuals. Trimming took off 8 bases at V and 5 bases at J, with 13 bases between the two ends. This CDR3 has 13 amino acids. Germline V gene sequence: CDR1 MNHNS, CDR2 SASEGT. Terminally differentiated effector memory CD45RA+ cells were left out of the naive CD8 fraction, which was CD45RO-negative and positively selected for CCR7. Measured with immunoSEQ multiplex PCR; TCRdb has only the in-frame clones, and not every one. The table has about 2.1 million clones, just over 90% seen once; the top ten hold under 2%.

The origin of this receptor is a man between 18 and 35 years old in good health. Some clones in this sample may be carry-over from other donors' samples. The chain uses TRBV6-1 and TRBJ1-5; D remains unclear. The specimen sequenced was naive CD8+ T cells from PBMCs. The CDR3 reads CASAFGLDQPQHF. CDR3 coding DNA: TGTGCCAGCGCTTTCGGGTTGGATCAGCCCCAGCATTTT.